The rows below give T cell receptor beta chains drawn from one sample of a study of T cell clonotyping in hematopoietic cell transplantation. Measured with immunoSEQ multiplex PCR; TCRdb has only the in-frame clones, and not every one. Of about 9,200 clones listed, approximately 97% were seen once; the top ten hold about 2.6%. Sequenced here: peripheral blood mononuclear cells, sampled 100 days after allogeneic stem cell transplant. The receptors derive from a male patient in his sixties who had an allogeneic stem cell transplant from a related donor, so the T cells may come from the graft donor. Some clones in this sample may be carry-over from other donors' samples. Both conserved end residues are part of each CDR3. A D gene is named only where the DNA matches it firmly. Clone size, where shown, is once, few, many, or a class for clones that have expanded.

- TRBJ2-5 - TRBV20-1 TGCAGTGCCAGAGGCCCGGAGACCCAGTACTTC CSARGPETQYF
- TRBJ2-1 - TRBV2 TGTGCCAGCAGTGAAAACGCAGGGACCTACAATGAGCAGTTCTTC CASSENAGTYNEQFF
- TRBJ1-2 - TRBV4-1 TGCGCCAGCAGCCTGCGGGAGGGGAACTATGGCTACACCTTC CASSLREGNYGYTF
- TRBJ2-5 - TRBV7-2 TGTGCCAGCAGCTTGGGCAGGGCCGAGACCCAGTACTTC CASSLGRAETQYF
- TRBJ1-5 - TRBV6-1 TGTGCCAGCTGCCGGGGCGATCAGCCCCAGCATTTT CASCRGDQPQHF
- TRBJ1-1 - TRBV2 TGTGCCAGCCTAGACTGGGCTGCCGAGCCGGCTTTCTTT CASLDWAAEPAFF
- TRBJ1-2 - TRBV7-8 TGTGCCAGCAGCCCTTGGAGAATAGAAGTCGGCTACACCTTC CASSPWRIEVGYTF
- TRBJ2-7 TRBD1 TRBV19 TGTGCCAGTAGTATTACCGGGACAGGGCAATACGAGCAGTACTTC CASSITGTGQYEQYF
- TRBJ1-2 - TRBV5-4 TGTGCCAGCAGCTCCGGCCCTACAGGGAACTATGGCTACACCTTC CASSSGPTGNYGYTF
- TRBJ1-4 - TRBV19 TGTGCCAGTAGTTCAAGGACGGATAGTAATGAAAAACTGTTTTTT CASSSRTDSNEKLFF
few TRBJ1-1 - TRBV5-1 TGCGCCAGCAGCTGGTCAGGGAACACTGAAGCTTTCTTT CASSWSGNTEAFF
- TRBJ2-7 - TRBV2 TGTGCCAGCGGGGGGTTGAGGGGCGAGCAGTACTTC CASGGLRGEQYF
- TRBJ1-1 - TRBV7-6 TGTGCCAGCACCGATCTCACGGTCGGCACTGAAGCTTTCTTT CASTDLTVGTEAFF
- TRBJ2-3 TRBD2 TRBV28 TGTGCCAGCAGGAGAGCGGGGGAGACAGATACGCAGTATTTT CASRRAGETDTQYF
- TRBJ1-5 - TRBV7-2 TGTGCCAGCAGCTTATCACCCGAACAGCCCCAGCATTTT CASSLSPEQPQHF
- TRBJ2-7 - TRBV7-2 TGTGCCAGCAGCCTCGCGGGCCGCTACGAGCAGTACTTC CASSLAGRYEQYF
- TRBJ2-3 - TRBV19 TGTGCCAGTAGTATAGTCGGGGGCAGCACAGATACGCAGTATTTT CASSIVGGSTDTQYF
- TRBJ2-3 - TRBV7-2 TGTGCCAGCAGCTTAGGTCCGGGGGCGAGCGCAGATACGCAGTATTTT CASSLGPGASADTQYF
- TRBJ2-3 - TRBV4-1 TGCGCCAGCAGCCAACCTTTGACTATGGGGGCGAACACAGATACGCAGTATTTT CASSQPLTMGANTDTQYF
- TRBJ2-5 - TRBV5-1 TGCGCCAGCAGCTTGGTTTCAGAGACCCAGTACTTC CASSLVSETQYF
- TRBJ1-2 - TRBV4-1 TGCGCCAGCACGGACGGAAACTATGGCTACACCTTC CASTDGNYGYTF
once TRBJ1-2 - TRBV5-6 TGTGCCAGCAGCTTGATCGATGGCTACACCTTC CASSLIDGYTF
- TRBJ2-2 TRBD1 TRBV5-1 TGCGCCAGCAGCTCCCTAGGGGGCGACACCGGGGAGCTGTTTTTT CASSSLGGDTGELFF
- TRBJ2-7 - TRBV14 TGTGCCAGCAGCCAAGAGGGACCCTGGCCCTACGAGCAGTACTTC CASSQEGPWPYEQYF
once TRBJ2-2 TRBD2 TRBV2 TGTGCCACCACTCAGTGGGGGGGAACCGGGGAGCTGTTTTTT CATTQWGGTGELFF
- TRBJ2-3 - TRBV6-6 TGTGCCAGCAAGGTTTTCCGGCGGGCAGATACGCAGTATTTT CASKVFRRADTQYF
- TRBJ2-5 - TRBV11-2 TGTGCCAGCAGCTTGTGGGAGACCCAGTACTTC CASSLWETQYF
- TRBJ2-4 - TRBV2 TGTGCCAGCAGGGGGTGGGGTTCGAGCATTCAGTACTTC CASRGWGSSIQYF
- TRBJ1-6 - TRBV4-3 TGCGCCAGCAGCCAAAACGGGAGGGGATCGGGTTCACCCCTCCACTTT CASSQNGRGSGSPLHF